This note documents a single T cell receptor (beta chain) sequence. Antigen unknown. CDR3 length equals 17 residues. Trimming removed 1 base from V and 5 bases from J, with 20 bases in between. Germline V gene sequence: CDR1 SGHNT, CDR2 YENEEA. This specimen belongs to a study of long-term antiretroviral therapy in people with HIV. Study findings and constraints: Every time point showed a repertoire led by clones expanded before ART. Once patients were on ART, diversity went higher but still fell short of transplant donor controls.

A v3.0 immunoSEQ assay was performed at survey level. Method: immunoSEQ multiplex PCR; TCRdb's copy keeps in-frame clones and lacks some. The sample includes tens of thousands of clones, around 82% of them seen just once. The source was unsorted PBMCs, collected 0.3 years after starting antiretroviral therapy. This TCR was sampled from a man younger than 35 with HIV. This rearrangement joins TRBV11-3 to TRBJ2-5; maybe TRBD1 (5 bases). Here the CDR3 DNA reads TGTGCCAGCAGCTTAGGACAGAACTCGGCCCTAGGGGAGACCCAGTACTTC. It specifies CASSLGQNSALGETQYF.